Listed below are T cell receptor beta chains from one sample, sequenced in a study of graft-versus-host responses after intestinal transplantation. Their antigen targets remain unknown. Assay: immunoSEQ multiplex PCR; the TCRdb copy retains only in-frame clones and omits some. Among about 90,000 clones listed, 90% to 95% were seen once. The specimen was unstimulated CD8+ T cells sorted from spleen or lymph node cells, collected before intestinal transplant. Receptors originate from a human donor who received an intestinal transplant. Both conserved end residues are part of each CDR3. D genes are given only for firm matches. Size is stated for part of the rows, as once, few or many counts, or as a class when the clone is expanded.

j_call clone_size v_call d_call cdr3_aa cdr3_nt
TRBJ2-7 - TRBV19 TRBD2 CASSTTSGSYEQYF TGTGCCAGTAGTACGACTAGCGGGTCCTACGAGCAGTACTTC
TRBJ2-1 - TRBV6-5 TRBD1 CASGSDRLNEQFF TGTGCCAGCGGTTCGGACAGGTTGAATGAGCAGTTCTTC
TRBJ1-5 once TRBV19 - CASIGSNQPQHF TGTGCCAGTATCGGTAGCAATCAGCCCCAGCATTTT
TRBJ1-1 - TRBV9 - CASSVTGYTEAFF TGTGCCAGCAGCGTCACAGGGTATACTGAAGCTTTCTTT
TRBJ1-1 - TRBV6-1 - CASSEGPGANTEAFF TGTGCCAGCAGTGAGGGGCCAGGCGCGAACACTGAAGCTTTCTTT
TRBJ2-7 - TRBV6-5 TRBD1 CASRSGQGLNEQYF TGTGCCAGCAGATCCGGACAGGGTCTGAACGAGCAGTACTTC
TRBJ2-1 - TRBV15 TRBD1 CATSGGQARNEQFF TGTGCCACCAGCGGGGGACAGGCCAGGAATGAGCAGTTCTTC
TRBJ1-4 - TRBV29-1 TRBD1 CSAIDRGQEKLFF TGCAGCGCCATCGACAGGGGGCAAGAAAAACTGTTTTTT
TRBJ1-1 few TRBV15 - CATSRVTQNTEAFF TGTGCCACCAGCAGAGTCACACAGAACACTGAAGCTTTCTTT
TRBJ2-1 - TRBV7-8 TRBD2 CASTWTSGAYNEQFF TGTGCCAGCACCTGGACTAGCGGAGCCTACAATGAGCAGTTCTTC
TRBJ2-7 - TRBV27 TRBD2 CASSPLAGDYEQYF TGTGCCAGCAGTCCCCTAGCGGGAGACTACGAGCAGTACTTC
TRBJ1-1 - TRBV6-6 TRBD1 CASSSHPGQALIEAFF TGTGCCAGCAGTTCCCACCCGGGACAGGCTCTAATTGAAGCTTTCTTT
TRBJ2-1 - TRBV19 - CASSIPGDNEQFF TGTGCCAGTAGTATCCCCGGAGACAATGAGCAGTTCTTC
TRBJ2-7 - TRBV18 TRBD2 CASSPAGSDEQYF TGTGCCAGCTCCCCAGCGGGGTCGGACGAGCAGTACTTC
TRBJ2-1 - TRBV28 - CASSFVAASSYNEQFF TGTGCCAGCAGTTTTGTGGCGGCTAGCTCCTACAATGAGCAGTTCTTC
TRBJ1-1 - TRBV5-1 - CASSLGGGNTEAFF TGCGCCAGCAGCTTGGGAGGAGGCAACACTGAAGCTTTCTTT
TRBJ1-1 - TRBV7-9 TRBD1 CASSSSTGTTEAFF TGTGCCAGCAGCTCTTCGACAGGGACCACTGAAGCTTTCTTT
TRBJ2-3 once TRBV19 - CASSALWAENTDTQYF TGTGCCAGTAGTGCCCTTTGGGCAGAAAACACAGATACGCAGTATTTT
TRBJ2-7 - TRBV19 TRBD1 CASSPLGTGGAYEQYF TGTGCCAGTAGTCCCCTAGGGACAGGGGGGGCGTACGAGCAGTACTTC
TRBJ2-1 - TRBV4-1 - CASNNPGSYNEQFF TGCGCCAGCAATAACCCAGGCTCCTACAATGAGCAGTTCTTC
TRBJ2-3 - TRBV7-8 - CASSLGGGQYF TGTGCCAGCAGTCTTGGGGGAGGGCAGTATTTT
TRBJ2-7 - TRBV7-9 TRBD2 CASSPSGVESSYEQYF TGTGCCAGCAGCCCCAGCGGGGTAGAAAGCTCCTACGAGCAGTACTTC
TRBJ1-2 - TRBV27 - CASRGHYGYTF TGTGCCAGCAGGGGCCACTATGGCTACACCTTC
TRBJ2-3 - TRBV6-1 TRBD2 CASSALAGRTDTQYF TGTGCCAGCAGTGCTCTAGCGGGCCGCACAGATACGCAGTATTTT
TRBJ2-2 - TRBV19 TRBD1 CASGTGSGELFF TGTGCCAGCGGGACAGGGTCCGGGGAGCTGTTTTTT
TRBJ1-2 - TRBV28 - CASSLVVRHLNYGYTF TGTGCCAGCAGTTTAGTGGTCAGACACCTTAACTATGGCTACACCTTC
TRBJ2-7 - TRBV2 - CASIGPGDYEQYF TGTGCCAGCATAGGGCCAGGGGACTACGAGCAGTACTTC
TRBJ2-3 - TRBV6-1 TRBD1 CASSVGDREADTQYF TGTGCCAGCAGTGTGGGGGACAGGGAGGCAGATACGCAGTATTTT
TRBJ2-5 once TRBV28 TRBD2 CASSIAGEETQYF TGTGCCAGCAGCATAGCGGGAGAAGAGACCCAGTACTTC
TRBJ1-1 - TRBV30 TRBD1 CAWTPGQVNTEAFF TGTGCCTGGACGCCGGGACAGGTGAACACTGAAGCTTTCTTT
TRBJ2-1 - TRBV4-1 - CASSQEGPWSSYNEQFF TGCGCCAGCAGCCAAGAAGGCCCCTGGAGCTCCTACAATGAGCAGTTCTTC
TRBJ2-1 - TRBV2 - CASSEALTGASNEQFF TGTGCCAGCAGTGAAGCGTTAACGGGAGCCTCAAATGAGCAGTTCTTC
TRBJ2-5 - TRBV28 - CASSLRSREQYF TGTGCCAGCAGTTTACGATCTAGGGAGCAGTACTTC
TRBJ2-1 - TRBV2 TRBD1 CASSELGQGYNEQFF TGTGCCAGCAGTGAACTAGGACAGGGCTACAATGAGCAGTTCTTC
TRBJ2-5 - TRBV5-8 - CASSQRQELQETQYF TGTGCCAGCAGCCAGAGACAAGAGCTCCAAGAGACCCAGTACTTC
TRBJ1-1 - TRBV4-1 TRBD1 CASSRGGQGGTEAFF TGCGCCAGCAGCCGCGGAGGACAGGGAGGAACTGAAGCTTTCTTT
TRBJ1-1 once TRBV7-9 - CASSTSSWNTEAFF TGTGCCAGCAGCACATCAAGTTGGAACACTGAAGCTTTCTTT
TRBJ1-3 - TRBV4-1 - CASSQRERAGNTIYF TGCGCCAGCAGCCAGAGGGAGAGGGCGGGAAACACCATATATTTT
TRBJ1-2 once TRBV4-1 TRBD1 CASSLRTGSYHGYTF TGCGCCAGCAGCCTCAGGACAGGTAGCTATCATGGCTACACCTTC
TRBJ2-2 few TRBV27 - CASSPREYTGELFF TGTGCCAGCAGTCCTCGGGAGTACACCGGGGAGCTGTTTTTT
TRBJ1-2 - TRBV28 TRBD1 CASSSIDRGRNYGYTF TGTGCCAGCAGCTCCATAGACAGGGGGCGGAACTATGGCTACACCTTC
TRBJ2-2 - TRBV19 - CASSQGGGELFF TGTGCCAGTAGTCAGGGGGGCGGGGAGCTGTTTTTT
TRBJ2-1 - TRBV4-2 - CASSQEAPYGGEQFF TGTGCCAGCAGCCAAGAGGCCCCCTACGGCGGTGAGCAGTTCTTC
TRBJ2-5 - TRBV15 TRBD1 CATGNRGVETQYF TGTGCCACGGGGAACAGGGGTGTAGAGACCCAGTACTTC
TRBJ2-3 - TRBV13 - CASSLDGKPGGDTQYF TGTGCCAGCAGCTTAGATGGTAAACCGGGTGGAGATACGCAGTATTTT
TRBJ2-2 - TRBV9 - CASSVGEAGELFF TGTGCCAGCAGCGTCGGGGAGGCCGGGGAGCTGTTTTTT
TRBJ1-4 few TRBV13 TRBD1 CASSSDRGTNEKLFF TGTGCCAGCAGCTCGGACAGGGGAACTAATGAAAAACTGTTTTTT